A single sample gave rise to the 24 T cell receptor beta chains below, sequenced in a study of control samples from healthy donors and cancer patients. Profiling relied on immunoSEQ multiplex PCR, and the TCRdb table lists in-frame clones only, not all of them. Among over 150,000 clones listed, about 93% were seen once. The sequencing input was blood. Source of these receptors: a young man in good health.

V gene TRBV7-2 combines with J gene TRBJ2-1, with 11 bases identical to TRBD2. This CDR3 has 15 amino acids. With V trimmed by 0 bases and J by 10 bases, 5 bases remained unmatched. Germline CDR1 is SGHTA and CDR2 is FQGNSA. The CDR3 spells CASSLASGGVGEQFF. CDR3 nucleotide sequence: TGTGCCAGCAGCTTAGCTAGCGGGGGGGTAGGAGAGCAGTTCTTC. Full variable domain (rest looked up from reference TRBV7-2 and TRBJ2-1): GAGVSQSPSNKVTEKGKDVELRCDPISGHTALYWYRQSLGQGLEFLIYFQGNSAPDKSGLPSDRFSAERTGGSVSTLTIQRTQQEDSAVYLCASSLASGGVGEQFFGPGTRLTVL.

The rearrangement links TRBV11-2 to TRBJ2-7; D call uncertain. The CDR3 length is 15 residues. The germline V and J ends were trimmed by 4 bases and 2 bases, with 15 bases remaining between them. The germline V gene encodes CDR1 SGHAT and CDR2 FQNNGV. CDR3 sequence: CASSSLGRPTYEQYF. DNA for the CDR3: TGTGCCAGCAGCTCTCTCGGCCGACCTACCTACGAGCAGTACTTC.

The chain has TRBV5-1 and TRBJ1-4; D gene ambiguous. The CDR3 is 15 amino acids. Germline CDR1 is SGHRS and CDR2 is YFSETQ. V was cut by 3 bases and J by 8 bases, with 17 bases left in between. The CDR3 nucleotides are TGCGCCAGCAGCTACGGACCGGGTCAAGGAGAAAAACTGTTTTTT. Protein product: CASSYGPGQGEKLFF.

This rearrangement joins TRBV5-4 to TRBJ1-2, with 8 nucleotides matching TRBD1. The CDR3 covers 16 residues. V lost 2 bases, J lost 7 bases, and 13 bases stayed unmatched. Germline CDR1 SGHNT, CDR2 YYREEE (reference sequence). This CDR3 is CASSFFDRPGQGGYTF. The CDR3 DNA reads as TGTGCCAGCAGCTTTTTTGACCGCCCCGGACAGGGTGGCTACACCTTC.

The table lists this clone with a count of one. The V and J genes are TRBV12-3 or TRBV12-4 and TRBJ2-7; D might be TRBD1 (7 bases). V lost 4 bases and J lost 6, with 13 bases in between. This CDR3 contains 13 residues. This CDR3 reads CASSYRQGGEQYF. As DNA, the CDR3 is TGTGCCAGCAGTTACCGTCAGGGGGGCGAGCAGTACTTC.

This chain uses TRBV19 with TRBJ2-1; 7 bases match TRBD1. The trim removed 7 bases at V and 8 bases at J, leaving 11 bases unmatched. CDR3 length: 14 amino acids. CDR1 and CDR2 (germline): LNHDA, SQIVND (reference sequence). The CDR3 here is CASNPDRRVDEQFF. DNA for the CDR3: TGTGCCAGTAACCCGGACAGGAGAGTGGATGAGCAGTTCTTC.

The V call is TRBV19, the J call TRBJ1-2, with a weak D call TRBD1 (5 bases). In germline, CDR1 is LNHDA, CDR2 SQIVND (reference sequence). The V gene lost 5 bases and the J gene lost 8 bases, with 18 bases spanning the gap. This CDR3 is 14 amino acids long. The CDR3 is CASSPGTLFAGYTF. The DNA for the CDR3 is TGTGCCAGTAGTCCCGGGACCCTGTTCGCCGGCTACACCTTC.

The chain carries TRBV18 and TRBJ2-2; TRBD1 might be the D (6 bases). Trimming stripped 2 bases from V and 2 bases from J, with 12 bases between. Germline CDR1 reads KGHSH; CDR2 reads LQKENI. The CDR3 covers 16 residues. The CDR3 loop is CASSPVTGQNTGELFF. CDR3 nucleotide sequence: TGTGCCAGCTCACCAGTTACGGGACAAAACACCGGGGAGCTGTTTTTT.

The chain employs TRBV5-1 and TRBJ1-6, with a tentative D call TRBD1 (5 bases). V lost 0 bases and J lost 6, with 10 bases in between. This CDR3 comprises 15 residues. Germline V gene sequence: CDR1 SGHRS, CDR2 YFSETQ. The CDR3 sequence: CASSLEKGSNSPLHF. The CDR3 DNA sequence: TGCGCCAGCAGCTTGGAAAAGGGGTCTAATTCACCCCTCCACTTT.

The chain links TRBV5-1 to TRBJ1-2; TRBD1 matches 7 bases. CDR1 and CDR2 from the germline V gene are SGHRS and YFSETQ. The CDR3 contains 14 residues. J was trimmed by 6 bases and V by 0 bases; bases with no gene match: 5. The CDR3 nucleotides are TGCGCCAGCAGCTTGGGGATAACAGGGGATGGCTACACCTTC. It translates to CASSLGITGDGYTF.

V usage is TRBV2 and J usage is TRBJ2-7, with D unclear. This CDR3 is 13 amino acids long. Per the germline V gene, CDR1 is SNHLY and CDR2 is FYNNEI. Trimming took off 4 bases at V and 5 bases at J, with 12 bases between the two ends. The CDR3 sequence: CASSVELQDEQYF. CDR3 nucleotide sequence: TGTGCCAGCAGTGTTGAGTTGCAGGACGAGCAGTACTTC.

The V call is TRBV29-1, the J call TRBJ2-3; 7 bases map to TRBD1. V lost 5 bases, J lost 1 base, and 6 bases stayed unmatched. CDR3 length: 14 residues. Germline V lookup: CDR1 SQVTM, CDR2 ANQGSEA. The CDR3 DNA reads TGCAGCGTTCTAAGGGGGCCTCGCACAGATACGCAGTATTTT. Its protein product is CSVLRGPRTDTQYF.

The chain couples TRBV5-1 to TRBJ1-1; the D gene is possibly TRBD1 (5 bases). Germline V gene data show CDR1 as SGHRS and CDR2 as YFSETQ. V was cut by 4 bases and J by 3 bases, with 22 bases left in between. The CDR3 has 17 amino acids. In DNA, the CDR3 is TGCGCCAGCAGCGGAGGGACGGACACCCTCGGGGACACTGAAGCTTTCTTT. Amino acid sequence: CASSGGTDTLGDTEAFF. The whole variable domain, remainder taken from reference TRBV5-1 and TRBJ1-1, is KAGVTQTPRYLIKTRGQQVTLSCSPISGHRSVSWYQQTPGQGLQFLFEYFSETQRNKGNFPGRFSGRQFSNSRSEMNVSTLELGDSALYLCASSGGTDTLGDTEAFFGQGTRLTVV.

The gene calls are TRBV24-1 and TRBJ2-3, with 9 bases identical to TRBD1. V shed 5 bases and J 8 bases; nucleotides not matched to a gene: 10. The germline V gene encodes CDR1 KGHDR and CDR2 SFDVKD. The CDR3 length is 15 residues. The CDR3 DNA sequence: TGTGCCACCAGTGTTACAGGGGGCGCAATAGGTACGCAGTATTTT. Its protein product is CATSVTGGAIGTQYF.

The CDR3 DNA follows: TGTGCCAGCAGCTTAGTGTACAGTCAGGACACTGAAGCTTTCTTT. Residues: CASSLVYSQDTEAFF. V gene TRBV7-6 combines with J gene TRBJ1-1; D gene ambiguous. The CDR3 length is 15 residues. CDR1 is SGHVS, CDR2 FNYEAQ, per germline. V shed 1 base and J shed 3 bases, with 12 bases lying between them.

The chain combines TRBV5-5 with TRBJ1-1; D not certain. CDR3 length: 18 residues. The V and J ends lost 2 bases and 1 base respectively, with 21 bases between them. The germline CDR1 and CDR2 sequences are SGHKS and YYEKEE (reference sequence). In nucleotides, the CDR3 is TGTGCCAGCAGCTTTTTCTCAGCTGTGCGAATGAAGAACACTGAAGCTTTCTTT. Translated: CASSFFSAVRMKNTEAFF.

The V call is TRBV27, the J call TRBJ1-5; TRBD1 matches at 8 bases. V lost 6 bases to trimming and J lost 0 bases; unmatched junction nucleotides: 10. Germline loops: CDR1 MNHEY, CDR2 SMNVEV (reference sequence). The CDR3 consists of 17 residues. The CDR3 here is CASRLTGTGYSNQPQHF. The CDR3 DNA is TGTGCCAGCAGGTTGACCGGGACAGGATATAGCAATCAGCCCCAGCATTTT.

The chain uses TRBV25-1 and TRBJ2-7; possibly TRBD1 for D (5 bases). The CDR3 loop spans 13 amino acids. V was trimmed by 6 bases and J by 0 bases, leaving 9 bases between them. CDR1 and CDR2 from the germline V gene are MGHDK and SYGVNS. CDR3 loop: CASRKTDSYEQYF. In DNA, the CDR3 is TGTGCCAGCAGAAAGACAGACTCCTACGAGCAGTACTTC.

This chain joins TRBV9 and TRBJ1-2; D is unclear. Germline loops: CDR1 SGDLS, CDR2 YYNGEE. Trimming stripped 2 bases from V and 5 bases from J, with 7 bases between. This CDR3 contains 12 residues. CDR3 in amino acids: CASSVGGYGYTF. CDR3 coding DNA: TGTGCCAGCAGCGTGGGTGGGTATGGCTACACCTTC.

The sample holds one count of this clone. The chain couples TRBV3-1 (or the pseudogene TRBV3-2) to TRBJ2-6; 7 bases align to TRBD1. The CDR3 covers 16 residues. V was pared by 9 bases and J by 0 bases, with 8 bases of the junction left unmatched. Germline V gene data show CDR1 as LGHDT and CDR2 as YNNKEL (reference sequence). CDR3 protein: CASTGTADSGANVLTF. The CDR3 bases are TGTGCCAGTACCGGGACAGCGGACTCTGGGGCCAACGTCCTGACTTTC.

The sample holds one count of this clone. This rearrangement joins TRBV30 to TRBJ2-6; D ambiguous. V was cut by 5 bases and J by 0 bases, with 11 bases left in between. The length of the CDR3 is 15 residues. The germline gives CDR1 GTSNPN, CDR2 SVGIG (reference sequence). The CDR3 DNA reads TGTGCCTGGGATAGAACAGCCTCTGGGGCCAACGTCCTGACTTTC. Translating gives CAWDRTASGANVLTF.

This clone appeared once. V is TRBV7-8 and J is TRBJ1-2; 8 bases match TRBD1. The CDR3 is 15 residues long. Germline values: CDR1 SGHVS, CDR2 FQNEAQ. V trimming: 7 bases; J trimming: 10 bases; junction bases outside the gene matches: 17. CDR3 coding DNA: TGTGCCAGCAACCCAACAGGGGGTCAAATTGGGCACTACACCTTC. Its protein is CASNPTGGQIGHYTF.

V usage is TRBV10-3 and J usage is TRBJ2-5; D is possibly TRBD1 or TRBD2 (5 bases each). The CDR3 is made up of 15 amino acids. In germline, CDR1 is ENHRY, CDR2 SYGVKD. V was pared by 4 bases and J by 5 bases, with 17 bases between. The CDR3 is CAISGPGRGEETQYF. DNA of the CDR3: TGTGCCATCAGTGGACCGGGACGGGGAGAGGAGACCCAGTACTTC.

The gene calls are TRBV5-6 and TRBJ2-3; a weak D match, TRBD2 (7 bases). The CDR3 is 15 amino acids. Germline V gene sequence: CDR1 SGHDT, CDR2 YYEEEE. Trimming cost V 0 bases and J 3 bases, with 11 bases left between them. CDR3 sequence (DNA): TGTGCCAGCAGCTTGGTTCGGGGGGCAACAGATACGCAGTATTTT. Protein: CASSLVRGATDTQYF.